The rows below give T cell receptor beta chains drawn from one sample of a study of CD8 T cells in ankylosing spondylitis. TCRdb analysed the 5' RACE reads with MiXCR anew, one entry per CDR3 protein. The data hold around 770,000 distinct CDR3 sequences, with 10% to 15% observed a single time. Material: blood, either unsorted or a sorted T cell fraction (not recorded which). Receptors were obtained from a male donor with ankylosing spondylitis. CDR3s leave out the opening cysteine and the closing phenylalanine or tryptophan. A D gene is named only where the DNA matches it firmly. Only some rows state a clone size, as once, few, many or a class for expanded clones.

d_gene,v_gene,abundance,j_gene,CDR3aa
TRBD1,TRBV4-2,few,TRBJ1-3,ASSQPTGDGGNTIY
TRBD2,TRBV4-3,-,TRBJ2-1,ASSARWGRASGDGNEQF
-,TRBV6-5,many,TRBJ1-6,ASSYSVTSSPLH
-,TRBV6-5,few,TRBJ2-5,ASSYSKQGQETQY
-,TRBV5-1,-,TRBJ2-5,ASSLYAGSEGETQY
-,TRBV29-1,many,TRBJ2-5,SVGRQFQETQY
-,TRBV5-1,few,TRBJ2-1,ASSSDPGDYNEQF
-,TRBV20-1,many,TRBJ1-6,SVPVGSSYNSPLH
TRBD1,TRBV20-1,few,TRBJ2-7,SAHSDRVASYEQY
-,TRBV29-1,-,TRBJ1-4,SVIRLEKLF
TRBD1,TRBV28,few,TRBJ2-5,ASIRTGAQYQETQY
-,TRBV4-3,few,TRBJ2-1,ASSHRGQEGEQF
-,TRBV4-3,-,TRBJ1-2,ASSQDFRTNYGYT
-,TRBV15,-,TRBJ2-3,ATSRDWSSTDTQY
TRBD1,TRBV6-1,-,TRBJ2-3,ASSGTGAITDTQY
TRBD2,TRBV9,-,TRBJ2-3,ASSPSGSSGGTDTQY
-,TRBV10-3,-,TRBJ2-1,ASRGAYEQF
-,TRBV7-2,-,TRBJ2-7,ASSRLTGIGYEQY
-,TRBV2,-,TRBJ2-1,ASIQGGRSEQF
TRBD1,TRBV11-2,-,TRBJ1-2,ASSLVRQGNYGYT
-,TRBV6-5,-,TRBJ1-4,ASSYLGGANPQKLF
TRBD2,TRBV4-2,-,TRBJ2-1,ASSRSITSGSEQF
TRBD1,TRBV10-3,few,TRBJ1-1,AISVKRTGRGTEAF
-,TRBV10-3,-,TRBJ2-7,AIKAGQSNEQY
-,TRBV6-1,-,TRBJ1-5,ASSELYAASNQPQH
-,TRBV10-3,-,TRBJ2-3,AIRLASATDTQY
-,TRBV6-5,few,TRBJ2-7,ASSFGWRGYEQY
-,TRBV7-9,few,TRBJ2-7,ASSLGGSPGQY
TRBD1,TRBV5-6,-,TRBJ2-2,ASSGTGGSGELF
-,TRBV18,-,TRBJ2-1,ASSPDRMNEQF
-,TRBV18,few,TRBJ2-5,ASSPARQETQY
-,TRBV4-3,-,TRBJ2-3,ASSQDTFKGTDTQY
-,TRBV5-1,-,TRBJ1-4,ASSFTGNQGEKLF
-,TRBV20-1,few,TRBJ2-7,SATLSGLEQY
TRBD2,TRBV6-2/TRBV6-3,few,TRBJ2-1,ASRTLAGGYNEQF
TRBD2,TRBV6-5,-,TRBJ2-1,ASSLGEREGPSYNEQF
-,TRBV20-1,few,TRBJ2-2,SVPRRENTGELF
-,TRBV18,-,TRBJ2-7,ASSPGSGPDEQY
-,TRBV7-2,many,TRBJ2-3,ASSLVWGDTQY
-,TRBV20-1,many,TRBJ2-3,SARVSGADTQY
TRBD1,TRBV18,many,TRBJ2-7,ASSPDRGRAEQY
-,TRBV25-1,-,TRBJ1-1,ASSDPGRGNTEAF
TRBD2,TRBV9,few,TRBJ2-4,ASSAGLAGGRVKNIQY
-,TRBV5-1,many,TRBJ1-4,ASSFGTTNEKLF
-,TRBV7-2,few,TRBJ2-6,ASSLWPSGANVLT
TRBD1,TRBV6-5,-,TRBJ1-2,ASSYADRVGYT
-,TRBV7-9,few,TRBJ2-3,ASTVRTSTDTQY
-,TRBV12-3/TRBV12-4,-,TRBJ1-2,ASSFRGFGGYT
TRBD1,TRBV6-5,-,TRBJ2-7,ASSGYRGYEQY
-,TRBV5-1,-,TRBJ2-2,ASSLAAESLYTGELF
-,TRBV20-1,many,TRBJ2-3,SAFQGDTQY
TRBD1,TRBV7-7,-,TRBJ2-3,ASSPTGVRPDTQY
TRBD1,TRBV20-1,-,TRBJ1-1,SARDRVRGGTEAF
-,TRBV10-3,-,TRBJ2-1,AISQLQSYNEQF
-,TRBV10-3,-,TRBJ1-6,AISDLGRRDNSPLH
-,TRBV5-1,few,TRBJ2-5,ASSATETQY
-,TRBV4-3,few,TRBJ2-4,ASSQVGGRPNDIQY